The table lists the clone carrying this T cell receptor beta chain with a count of one. Compared with germline, one end of the junction differs, possibly owing to a read error. These data are taken from a study of T-cell reconstitution after alpha-beta-depleted transplantation in children. Unique molecular identifiers featured in how the TCRbeta library was prepared. TCRdb processed the PCR reads anew with MiXCR; each CDR3 protein has one entry. The data contain around 410,000 distinct CDR3 sequences, approximately 10% of them singletons. The receptor's source is a human donor who donated a stem cell graft to a child with acute myeloid leukemia. Sequenced here: PBMCs from the stem cell graft donor, sampled from the stem cell graft.

The CDR3 reads CASSLGTRNEHFF. CDR3 DNA: TGTGCCAGCAGTTTAGGGACTAGAAATGAGCACTTCTTC. This chain uses TRBV12-3 or TRBV12-4 with TRBJ2-1; 7 nucleotides line up with TRBD2. This CDR3 spans 13 amino acids.